This T cell receptor (beta chain) was observed in a study of blood T cell repertoires in COVID-19. Study summary: COVID-19 samples from acute and convalescent phases originated in the United States, Italy and Spain. Sample material is recorded as cDNA or gDNA derived from T cells, B-cell-depleted T cells, or PBMCs.

Comments on this clone: One end of the junction is discordant with germline, which a read error may explain.

Using immunoSEQ multiplex PCR, the repertoire was profiled, and TCRdb retains in-frame clones only, with some absent. Seen here are hundreds of thousands of clones, roughly 80% observed once, and the top ten hold approximately 5%. Assignments of participants to cohorts depended upon their own reported clinical history. The CDR3 has 16 amino acids. CDR1 is SEHNR and CDR2 is FQNEAQ in the germline V gene (reference sequence). The TCR was taken from a man aged 40-49 years who had been exposed to COVID-19. Sample: PBMCs or T cells enriched from blood (not recorded which). The chain is built from TRBV7-9 and TRBJ1-3, with TRBD1 as a possible D gene (6 bases). In DNA form, the CDR3 reads TGTGCCAGCAGCCTAGCGACAGGACTGGCTGGAAACACCATATATTTT. Protein product: CASSLATGLAGNTIYF.